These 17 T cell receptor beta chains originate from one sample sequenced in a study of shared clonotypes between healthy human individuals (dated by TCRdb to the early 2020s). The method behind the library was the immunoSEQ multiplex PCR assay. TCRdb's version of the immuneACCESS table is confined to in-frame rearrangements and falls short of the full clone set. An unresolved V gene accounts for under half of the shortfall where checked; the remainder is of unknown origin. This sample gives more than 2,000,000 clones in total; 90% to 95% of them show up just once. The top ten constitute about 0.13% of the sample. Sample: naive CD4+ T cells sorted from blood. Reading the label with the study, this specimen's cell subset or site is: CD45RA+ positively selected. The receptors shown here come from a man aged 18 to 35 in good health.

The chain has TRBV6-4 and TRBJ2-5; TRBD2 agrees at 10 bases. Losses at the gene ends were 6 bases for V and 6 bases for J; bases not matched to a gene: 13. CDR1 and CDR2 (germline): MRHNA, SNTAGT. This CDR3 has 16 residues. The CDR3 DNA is TGTGCCAGCAGCTCTAGCGGGAGATTTATTCGGAAGACCCAGTACTTC. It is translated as CASSSSGRFIRKTQYF.

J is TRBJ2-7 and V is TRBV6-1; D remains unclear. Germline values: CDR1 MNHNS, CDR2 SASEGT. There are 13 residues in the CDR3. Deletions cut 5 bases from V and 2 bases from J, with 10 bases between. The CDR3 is CASSQTSTYEQYF. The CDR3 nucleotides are TGTGCCAGCAGTCAAACCAGCACCTACGAGCAGTACTTC.

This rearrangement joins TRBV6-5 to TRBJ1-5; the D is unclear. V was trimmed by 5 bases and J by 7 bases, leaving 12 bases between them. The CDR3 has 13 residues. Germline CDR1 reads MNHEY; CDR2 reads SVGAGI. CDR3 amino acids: CASSQSVGQPQHF. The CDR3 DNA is TGTGCCAGCAGTCAGTCGGTGGGCCAGCCCCAGCATTTT.

The CDR3: CASSGMGQGGLLEQYF. In DNA, the CDR3 is TGTGCCAGCAGTGGCATGGGACAGGGTGGCCTATTAGAGCAGTACTTC. The J gene is TRBJ2-7, the V gene TRBV6-1; 9 bases match TRBD1. After removal of 4 bases from V and 7 bases from J, the junction contained 14 bases not matched to a gene. This CDR3 comprises 16 residues. Germline V gives CDR1 MNHNS, CDR2 SASEGT.

Written as DNA, the CDR3 is TGCGCCAGCAGCCAAGGGACATTGAACACCGGGGAGCTGTTTTTT. It specifies CASSQGTLNTGELFF. V is TRBV4-1 and J is TRBJ2-2; tentatively, D is TRBD1 (5 bases). V was pared by 1 base and J by 1 base, with 7 bases between. The germline CDR1 and CDR2 sequences are MGHRA and YSYEKL. CDR3 size: 15 residues.

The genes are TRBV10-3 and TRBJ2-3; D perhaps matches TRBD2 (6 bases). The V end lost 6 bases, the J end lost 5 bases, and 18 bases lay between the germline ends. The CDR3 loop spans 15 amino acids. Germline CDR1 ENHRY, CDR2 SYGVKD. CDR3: CAISRDFPAGDTQYF. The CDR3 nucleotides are TGTGCCATCAGCCGGGACTTCCCTGCGGGAGATACGCAGTATTTT.

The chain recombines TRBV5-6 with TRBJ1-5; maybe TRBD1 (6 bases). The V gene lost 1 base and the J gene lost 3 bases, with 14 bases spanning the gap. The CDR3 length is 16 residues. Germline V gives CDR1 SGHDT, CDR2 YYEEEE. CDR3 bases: TGTGCCAGCAGCTTGAGGGGGTACGCATACAATCAGCCCCAGCATTTT. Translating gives CASSLRGYAYNQPQHF. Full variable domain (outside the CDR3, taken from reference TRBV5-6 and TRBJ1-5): DAGVTQSPTHLIKTRGQQVTLRCSPKSGHDTVSWYQQALGQGPQFIFQYYEEEERQRGNFPDRFSGHQFPNYSSELNVNALLLGDSALYLCASSLRGYAYNQPQHFGDGTRLSIL.

The CDR3 DNA is TGTGCCAGCAGCCCAAACCCACAGGGGATGGGTTCACCCCTCCACTTT. This encodes CASSPNPQGMGSPLHF. J is TRBJ1-6 and V is TRBV7-9, with 7 positions matching TRBD1. Germline CDR1 SEHNR, CDR2 FQNEAQ (reference sequence). The CDR3 sequence is 16 residues long. The J segment lost 9 bases and the V segment lost 5 bases, leaving 13 bases of the junction unmatched.

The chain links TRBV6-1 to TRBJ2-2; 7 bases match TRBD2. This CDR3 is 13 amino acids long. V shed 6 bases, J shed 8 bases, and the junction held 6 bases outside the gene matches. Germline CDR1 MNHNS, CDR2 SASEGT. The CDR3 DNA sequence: TGTGCCAGCAGACGGGAGGAGTTAGGGGAGCTGTTTTTT. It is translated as CASRREELGELFF.

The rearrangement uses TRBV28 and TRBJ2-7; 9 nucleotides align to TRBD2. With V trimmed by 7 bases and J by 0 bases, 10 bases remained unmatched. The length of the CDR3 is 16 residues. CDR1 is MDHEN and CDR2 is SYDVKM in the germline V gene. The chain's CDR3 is CASIPSGEGGSYEQYF. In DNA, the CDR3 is TGTGCCAGCATCCCTAGCGGGGAGGGGGGCTCCTACGAGCAGTACTTC.

CDR3 bases: TGTGCCAGTAACCGTGGACTAGTGGGAGAGACCCAGTACTTC. Encoded protein: CASNRGLVGETQYF. The chain uses TRBV19 and TRBJ2-5; 7 nucleotides match TRBD2. The V gene's germline CDR1 is LNHDA and CDR2 SQIVND (reference sequence). Unmatched junction bases numbered 9, after V lost 7 bases and J lost 4 bases. The CDR3 extends over 14 amino acids.

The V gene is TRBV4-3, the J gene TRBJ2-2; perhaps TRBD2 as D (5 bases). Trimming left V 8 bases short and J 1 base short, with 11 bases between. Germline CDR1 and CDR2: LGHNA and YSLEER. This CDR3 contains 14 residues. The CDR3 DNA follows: TGCGCCAGCCGGCTAGCCGAGAACACCGGGGAGCTGTTTTTT. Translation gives CASRLAENTGELFF.

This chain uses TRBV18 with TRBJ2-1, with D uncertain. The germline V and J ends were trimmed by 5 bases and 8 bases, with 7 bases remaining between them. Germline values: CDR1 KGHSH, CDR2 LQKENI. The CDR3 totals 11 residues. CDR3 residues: CASSSSDEQFF. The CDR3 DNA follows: TGTGCCAGCTCATCGTCCGATGAGCAGTTCTTC.

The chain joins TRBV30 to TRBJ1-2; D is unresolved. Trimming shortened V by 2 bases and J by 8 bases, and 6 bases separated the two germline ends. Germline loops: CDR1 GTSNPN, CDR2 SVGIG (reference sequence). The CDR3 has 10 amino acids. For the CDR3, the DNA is TGTGCCTGGAGTACTCAGGGCTACACCTTC. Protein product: CAWSTQGYTF.

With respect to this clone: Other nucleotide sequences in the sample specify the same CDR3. This chain's CDR3 is CASSLALGETQYF. For the CDR3, the DNA is TGTGCCAGCAGCTTGGCCCTCGGGGAGACCCAGTACTTC. V and J are TRBV5-4 and TRBJ2-5; unclear D gene. V lost 0 bases to trimming and J lost 5 bases, with 8 bases between them. Per the germline V gene, CDR1 is SGHNT and CDR2 is YYREEE (reference sequence). This CDR3 has 13 amino acids.

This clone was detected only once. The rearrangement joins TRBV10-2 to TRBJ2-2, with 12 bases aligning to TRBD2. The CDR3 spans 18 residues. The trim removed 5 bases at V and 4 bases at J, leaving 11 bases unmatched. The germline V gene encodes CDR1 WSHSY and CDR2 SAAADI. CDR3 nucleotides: TGCGCCAGCAGTCAAGTCTCGGGGGGACTAGCGGGCACCGGGGAGCTGTTTTTT. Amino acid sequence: CASSQVSGGLAGTGELFF.

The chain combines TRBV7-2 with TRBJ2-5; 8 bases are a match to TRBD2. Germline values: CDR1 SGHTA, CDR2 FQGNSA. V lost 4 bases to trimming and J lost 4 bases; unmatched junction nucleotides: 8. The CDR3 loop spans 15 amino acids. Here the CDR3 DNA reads TGTGCCAGCAGCTATAGCGGGAATGCCCGAGAGACCCAGTACTTC. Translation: CASSYSGNARETQYF.